This TCR beta chain appears in the sequencing data of a study of blood T cell repertoires in COVID-19. Study at large: Both acute and convalescent COVID-19 samples were obtained from the United States, Italy and Spain. Sample material is recorded as cDNA or gDNA derived from T cells, B-cell-depleted T cells, or PBMCs.

Per the original data handling: Cell counts per sample came from amplifying reference gene primers. This table comes from immunoSEQ multiplex PCR, and its TCRdb copy is limited to in-frame clones, with some not included. The DNA gave D and trimming, while V, J and clone size come from that table. The sample gives about 38,000 clones, 87% of which show up once; around 7% is in the top ten. This CDR3 region has 12 residues. Looked up from germline, CDR1 is SGHTS and CDR2 is YDEGEE. V lost 0 bases to trimming and J lost 6 bases, with 6 bases between them. The TCR originated in a human donor in a cohort sampled during active COVID-19. The sequenced sample consisted of peripheral blood. V and J are TRBV5-8 and TRBJ1-1; no clear D gene. The CDR3: CASSLVYSEAFF. CDR3 nucleotides: TGTGCCAGCAGCTTGGTGTATTCTGAAGCTTTCTTT.